These 18 T cell receptor beta chains originate from one sample sequenced in a study of T cells in localized non-small cell lung cancer. TCRdb keeps only in-frame clones here, not all; method: immunoSEQ multiplex PCR. This sample has tens of thousands of clones, with roughly nine tenths found just once. The sequenced sample was PBMCs, obtained before any cancer treatment. Receptor source: a man between 40 and 70 years old with stage II lung adenocarcinoma.

This chain links TRBV30 with TRBJ1-5; D possibly corresponds to TRBD1 (6 bases). Germline CDR1 and CDR2: GTSNPN and SVGIG (reference sequence). Trimming removed 2 bases at V and 5 bases at J, with 10 bases between. CDR3 length: 13 residues. Here the CDR3 DNA reads TGTGCCTGGAGTCGGGGGCGCGATCAGCCCCAGCATTTT. Protein: CAWSRGRDQPQHF.

V gene TRBV9 combines with J gene TRBJ1-4; D gene uncertain. The germline V gene encodes CDR1 SGDLS and CDR2 YYNGEE. The CDR3 extends over 14 amino acids. Trimming took off 0 bases at V and 8 bases at J, with 11 bases between the two ends. Written as DNA, the CDR3 is TGTGCCAGCAGCGTAGGGGAGGAGGAGGAAAAACTGTTTTTT. Protein: CASSVGEEEEKLFF.

The chain employs TRBV7-8 and TRBJ2-2; D tentatively reads TRBD1 or TRBD2 (6 bases each). Germline V CDR1 and CDR2: SGHVS, FQNEAQ. The CDR3 sequence is 15 residues long. Trimming shortened V by 4 bases and J by 5 bases, and 14 bases separated the two germline ends. This CDR3 is CASSSEGGKTGELFF. In nucleotides, the CDR3 is TGTGCCAGCAGCTCAGAAGGGGGGAAAACCGGGGAGCTGTTTTTT.

The V and J genes are TRBV4-2 and TRBJ1-5; no clear D gene. V lost 0 bases to trimming and J lost 7 bases, with 7 bases between them. CDR1 and CDR2 (germline): LGHNA, YNFKEQ. This CDR3 region has 13 residues. The CDR3 is CASSQDVGQPQHF. In nucleotides, the CDR3 is TGTGCCAGCAGCCAAGATGTAGGACAGCCCCAGCATTTT.

The count of this clone is one. This sequence joins TRBV7-2 and TRBJ1-1; no reliable D call. Per the germline V gene, CDR1 is SGHTA and CDR2 is FQGNSA. Between the trimmed V and J ends, which lost 5 bases and 3 bases, there was a span of 7 bases. This CDR3 contains 12 residues. The CDR3 DNA sequence: TGTGCCAGCAGCGCCGACGACACTGAAGCTTTCTTT. Its protein is CASSADDTEAFF.

V usage is TRBV7-2 and J usage is TRBJ2-3; 15 bases are a match to TRBD2. The germline gives CDR1 SGHTA, CDR2 FQGNSA. The CDR3 covers 16 residues. V was clipped by 5 bases and J by 6 bases; unmatched bases: 6. The CDR3 is CASSRGLAGGRDTQYF. CDR3 nucleotide sequence: TGTGCCAGCAGCCGTGGACTAGCGGGGGGGCGGGATACGCAGTATTTT. Full variable domain (remainder filled in from reference TRBV7-2 and TRBJ2-3): GAGVSQSPSNKVTEKGKDVELRCDPISGHTALYWYRQSLGQGLEFLIYFQGNSAPDKSGLPSDRFSAERTGGSVSTLTIQRTQQEDSAVYLCASSRGLAGGRDTQYFGPGTRLTVL.

The chain couples TRBV6-5 to TRBJ1-1; 8 bases are a match to TRBD1. The trim removed 4 bases at V and 3 bases at J, leaving 7 bases unmatched. The CDR3 contains 15 residues. Germline-derived CDR1 and CDR2 are MNHEY and SVGAGI. Here the CDR3 DNA reads TGTGCCAGCAGTTGGGGCAGGGGGCGAGACACTGAAGCTTTCTTT. This encodes CASSWGRGRDTEAFF.

The chain uses TRBV11-2 and TRBJ2-1, with D possibly TRBD1 on 5 matching bases. V lost 1 base to trimming and J lost 6 bases, with 13 bases between them. Germline CDR1 and CDR2: SGHAT and FQNNGV. This CDR3 region has 15 residues. In nucleotides, the CDR3 is TGTGCCAGCAGCTTAGGCTCAGGGCGATCCAATGAGCAGTTCTTC. Protein sequence: CASSLGSGRSNEQFF.

V is TRBV2 and J is TRBJ2-5; D gene uncertain. Germline lookup yields CDR1 SNHLY and CDR2 FYNNEI. The CDR3 has 14 amino acids. Between the trimmed V and J ends, which lost 4 bases and 1 base, there was a span of 10 bases. The chain's CDR3 is CASSARTFQETQYF. DNA of the CDR3: TGTGCCAGCAGTGCCCGGACGTTCCAAGAGACCCAGTACTTC. Variable domain in full (rest from reference TRBV2 and TRBJ2-5): EPEVTQTPSHQVTQMGQEVILRCVPISNHLYFYWYRQILGQKVEFLVSFYNNEISEKSEIFDDQFSVERPDGSNFTLKIRSTKLEDSAMYFCASSARTFQETQYFGPGTRLLVL.

This clone was seen only a few times. The chain has TRBV29-1 and TRBJ2-3; D gene unclear. This CDR3 comprises 13 residues. The V end was cut by 4 bases, the J end by 4 bases, with 12 bases between. Germline loops: CDR1 SQVTM, CDR2 ANQGSEA. CDR3 region: CSVVNYGPDTQYF. DNA of the CDR3: TGCAGCGTTGTTAATTATGGCCCAGATACGCAGTATTTT.

This clone was found once. The gene calls are TRBV11-1 and TRBJ2-7; no reliable D call. The CDR3 runs to 13 residues. Germline lookup yields CDR1 SGHAT and CDR2 FQDESV (reference sequence). V was shortened by 5 bases and J by 3 bases, with 11 bases between the two germline ends. CDR3 loop: CASSPGLDYEQYV. DNA of the CDR3: TGTGCCAGCAGCCCTGGGTTAGACTACGAGCAGTACGTC.

This clone was seen a single time. The rearrangement joins TRBV6-1 to TRBJ1-5; perhaps TRBD1 as D (6 bases). The germline gives CDR1 MNHNS, CDR2 SASEGT. V was clipped by 7 bases and J by 3 bases, with 13 bases between them. The CDR3 loop spans 14 amino acids. CDR3 sequence: CASTLDRNNQPQHF. Written as DNA, the CDR3 is TGTGCCAGCACCCTGGACAGAAACAATCAGCCCCAGCATTTT.

This clone was detected once. The chain links TRBV19 to TRBJ1-5; 9 bases align to TRBD1. Looked up from germline, CDR1 is LNHDA and CDR2 is SQIVND (reference sequence). CDR3 length equals 14 residues. V lost 3 bases, J lost 4 bases, and 1 base stayed unmatched. The CDR3 protein is CASSIGTGNQPQHF. CDR3 coding DNA: TGTGCCAGTAGTATTGGGACAGGGAATCAGCCCCAGCATTTT.

The CDR3 spells CASSLGQSSGNTIYF. The CDR3, as DNA: TGTGCCAGCAGCTTAGGACAGTCCTCTGGAAACACCATATATTTT. The V call is TRBV7-6, the J call TRBJ1-3, with a possible D match to TRBD1 (5 bases). CDR1 and CDR2 from the germline V gene are SGHVS and FNYEAQ. Trimming left V 1 base short and J 0 bases short, with 7 bases between. CDR3 length equals 15 residues.

V gene TRBV6-5 combines with J gene TRBJ2-7; 7 nucleotides align to TRBD1. V gave up 6 bases and J gave up 5 bases; unmatched junction bases: 7. CDR3 length: 13 residues. CDR1 and CDR2 (germline): MNHEY, SVGAGI. The CDR3 region is CASRAWTGNEQYF. The CDR3, as DNA: TGTGCCAGCAGAGCGTGGACAGGCAACGAGCAGTACTTC.

This clone appeared a few times. The chain employs TRBV13 and TRBJ2-3; TRBD2 might be the D (5 bases). This CDR3 is built from 16 residues. Germline V gene lookup returns CDR1 PRHDT and CDR2 FYEKMQ (reference sequence). The V and J ends lost 6 bases and 4 bases respectively, with 20 bases between them. CDR3 nucleotides: TGTGCCAGCAGTCCATCTGAGGGCAGTTACCCAGATACGCAGTATTTT. Protein product: CASSPSEGSYPDTQYF.

This clone was recorded a few times. This chain connects TRBV2 to TRBJ1-6, with unresolved D. Trimming removed 7 bases at V and 7 bases at J, with 11 bases between. Germline V gene data show CDR1 as SNHLY and CDR2 as FYNNEI. The CDR3 totals 13 residues. The CDR3 is CASKETGNSPLHF. The CDR3 bases are TGTGCCAGCAAGGAGACGGGAAATTCACCCCTCCACTTT.

The genes are TRBV28 and TRBJ2-3; TRBD2 matches at 7 bases. Germline V gene data show CDR1 as MDHEN and CDR2 as SYDVKM. The CDR3 has 15 residues. V shed 4 bases, J shed 4 bases, and the junction held 8 bases outside the gene matches. The CDR3 is CASSWGGVGSDTQYF. The CDR3 nucleotides read TGTGCCAGCAGTTGGGGAGGGGTAGGGTCAGATACGCAGTATTTT.